A single sample gave rise to the 24 T cell receptor beta chains below, sequenced in a study of T cell changes during pregnancy in multiple sclerosis. Assay used: immunoSEQ multiplex PCR; TCRdb lists only in-frame clones, some missing. Altogether over 60,000 clones are present, around 91% being singletons, with the ten largest covering 0.6% to 0.8%. Specimen: peripheral blood, collected in the third trimester of pregnancy. These receptors originate from a female donor in good health, enrolled as a control in a pregnancy study.

This clone was seen only once. This chain joins TRBV11-3 and TRBJ2-3; 16 bases align to TRBD2. The CDR3 is 16 amino acids. Germline lookup yields CDR1 SGHNT and CDR2 YENEEA. V shed 5 bases and J 5 bases; nucleotides not matched to a gene: 4. CDR3 in DNA: TGTGCCAGCAGCACCGGGACTAGCGGGGGGGAAGATACGCAGTATTTT. Translation gives CASSTGTSGGEDTQYF.

The chain has TRBV7-2 and TRBJ1-4, with D hard to call. CDR1 SGHTA and CDR2 FQGNSA come from the germline V gene. Trimming pared 4 bases from V and 0 bases from J, leaving 6 bases between. The CDR3 is 14 residues long. The CDR3 DNA is TGTGCCAGCAGCTGGCAGACAACTAATGAAAAACTGTTTTTT. It codes for CASSWQTTNEKLFF. Supplemented by reference TRBV7-2 and TRBJ1-4, the full variable domain reads GAGVSQSPSNKVTEKGKDVELRCDPISGHTALYWYRQSLGQGLEFLIYFQGNSAPDKSGLPSDRFSAERTGGSVSTLTIQRTQQEDSAVYLCASSWQTTNEKLFFGSGTQLSVL.

This clone was recorded only once. V is TRBV5-6 and J is TRBJ1-1, with TRBD1 as a possible D gene (6 bases). The V and J ends lost 3 bases and 0 bases respectively, with 6 bases between them. The CDR3 is 13 amino acids. Looked up from germline, CDR1 is SGHDT and CDR2 is YYEEEE. The CDR3 DNA reads TGTGCCAGCAGCTGGACAGTGAACACTGAAGCTTTCTTT. Its translation: CASSWTVNTEAFF.

The CDR3 sequence: CASSWTSGGQETQYF. CDR3 DNA sequence: TGTGCCAGCAGTTGGACTAGCGGGGGCCAAGAGACCCAGTACTTC. This chain joins TRBV2 and TRBJ2-5; TRBD2 agrees at 13 bases. Germline V lookup: CDR1 SNHLY, CDR2 FYNNEI. V lost 5 bases, J lost 1 base, and 1 base stayed unmatched. CDR3 length equals 15 residues.

V and J are TRBV9 and TRBJ2-1; 7 bases match TRBD1. The J segment lost 7 bases and the V segment lost 0 bases, leaving 10 bases of the junction unmatched. The germline gives CDR1 SGDLS, CDR2 YYNGEE. The CDR3 consists of 16 residues. The CDR3 loop reads CASSVGPLGRGNEQFF. Written as DNA, the CDR3 is TGTGCCAGCAGCGTAGGTCCGCTGGGCAGGGGGAATGAGCAGTTCTTC.

The chain is built from TRBV2 and TRBJ2-5; the D gene is possibly TRBD2 (6 bases). The CDR3 runs 15 residues. With 3 bases removed from V and 5 bases from J, the gap between germline ends came to 16 bases. Germline V gene sequence: CDR1 SNHLY, CDR2 FYNNEI. The CDR3 region is CASSDIRGRGETQYF. CDR3 nucleotide sequence: TGTGCCAGCAGTGACATTCGGGGGAGAGGGGAGACCCAGTACTTC.

This clone was detected once. The V call is TRBV7-9, the J call TRBJ1-1; 10 nucleotides match TRBD1. V was pared by 5 bases and J by 4 bases, with 10 bases of the junction left unmatched. The germline CDR1 and CDR2 sequences are SEHNR and FQNEAQ (reference sequence). The CDR3 is 16 residues long. Written as DNA, the CDR3 is TGTGCCAGCAGCGAGACAGGGGGCCTGATTGGCACTGAAGCTTTCTTT. Translation: CASSETGGLIGTEAFF.

This clone showed up just once. The CDR3 spells CASSYGLYNEQFF. Written as DNA, the CDR3 is TGTGCCAGCAGTTACGGACTTTACAATGAGCAGTTCTTC. The gene calls are TRBV6-5 and TRBJ2-1; D is possibly TRBD2 (5 bases). Germline assignment: CDR1 MNHEY and CDR2 SVGAGI. Between the trimmed V and J ends, which lost 2 bases and 4 bases, there was a span of 6 bases. The CDR3 covers 13 residues.

V and J are TRBV7-9 and TRBJ1-2; D gene unclear. The CDR3 length is 12 residues. The V gene lost 1 base and the J gene lost 7 bases, with 7 bases spanning the gap. Per germline, CDR1 SEHNR and CDR2 FQNEAQ (reference sequence). DNA for the CDR3: TGTGCCAGCAGCTTAGGTTCTAGTGGCTACACCTTC. This sequence encodes CASSLGSSGYTF.

This chain's CDR3 is CATSRDLISGETGELFF. DNA of the CDR3: TGTGCCACCAGCAGAGATCTTATATCGGGGGAAACCGGGGAGCTGTTTTTT. The chain has TRBV15 and TRBJ2-2; D might be TRBD2 (6 bases). The V end was cut by 0 bases, the J end by 5 bases, with 16 bases between. This CDR3 contains 17 residues. The V gene's germline CDR1 is LNHNV and CDR2 YYDKDF (reference sequence).

CDR3: CASSPGQGRSTEAFF. Here the CDR3 DNA reads TGTGCCAGCAGCCCCGGACAGGGGAGAAGTACTGAAGCTTTCTTT. The rearrangement uses TRBV11-1 and TRBJ1-1; 9 bases are a match to TRBD1. The CDR3 is made up of 15 amino acids. The V gene's germline CDR1 is SGHAT and CDR2 FQDESV (reference sequence). The trim removed 5 bases at V and 5 bases at J, leaving 9 bases unmatched.

The chain links TRBV11-3 to TRBJ2-7, with D unresolved. There are 12 residues in the CDR3. Germline values: CDR1 SGHNT, CDR2 YENEEA. V shed 2 bases and J shed 5 bases, with 7 bases lying between them. The chain's CDR3 is CASSLSPDEQYF. DNA of the CDR3: TGTGCCAGCAGCTTATCCCCCGACGAGCAGTACTTC. Full variable domain (rest looked up from reference TRBV11-3 and TRBJ2-7): EAGVVQSPRYKIIEKKQPVAFWCNPISGHNTLYWYLQNLGQGPELLIRYENEEAVDDSQLPKDRFSAERLKGVDSTLKIQPAELGDSAVYLCASSLSPDEQYFGPGTRLTVT.

The V and J genes are TRBV4-1 and TRBJ1-3; 9 nucleotides match TRBD1. Germline V gene data show CDR1 as MGHRA and CDR2 as YSYEKL. The V gene end was trimmed by 5 bases and the J gene end by 0 bases; junction bases not matched to a gene: 8. This CDR3 comprises 17 residues. The CDR3 DNA reads as TGCGCCAGCAGCTTCCGGACAGGGGTAGGCTCTGGAAACACCATATATTTT. It encodes CASSFRTGVGSGNTIYF.

The gene calls are TRBV7-9 and TRBJ1-5; no firm D call. V lost 1 base, J lost 3 bases, and 4 bases lay in between. The CDR3 consists of 13 residues. Germline V gives CDR1 SEHNR, CDR2 FQNEAQ (reference sequence). The CDR3 spells CASSLVDNQPQHF. DNA of the CDR3: TGTGCCAGCAGCTTAGTAGACAATCAGCCCCAGCATTTT.

The gene calls are TRBV12-5 and TRBJ2-2, with D unclear. The CDR3 is 12 residues long. Germline CDR1 and CDR2: LGHNT and FRNRAP. The ends were cut back, 6 bases at V and 4 bases at J, with 6 bases in the middle. CDR3 nucleotides: TGTGCTAGTGGCCCTATCACCGGGGAGCTGTTTTTT. Translating it yields CASGPITGELFF.

The table lists this clone with a count of one. The chain recombines TRBV4-3 with TRBJ2-7; perhaps TRBD2 as D (7 bases). There are 15 residues in the CDR3. Germline CDR1 LGHNA, CDR2 YSLEER. V lost 0 bases to trimming and J lost 4 bases, with 13 bases between them. The CDR3 sequence: CASSQEGGASYEQYF. Written as DNA, the CDR3 is TGCGCCAGCAGCCAAGAAGGGGGGGCGTCTTACGAGCAGTACTTC.

This chain connects TRBV5-1 to TRBJ1-1, with D unclear. V dropped 0 bases and J dropped 4 bases, with 10 bases sitting between them. The CDR3 consists of 14 residues. Per germline, CDR1 SGHRS and CDR2 YFSETQ. CDR3 in DNA: TGCGCCAGCAGCTTGGCGGTCGGGAGCACTGAAGCTTTCTTT. Amino acid sequence: CASSLAVGSTEAFF.

The chain combines TRBV19 with TRBJ2-2, with TRBD2 as a possible D gene (5 bases). The CDR3 contains 14 residues. V was shortened by 6 bases and J by 7 bases, with 15 bases between the two germline ends. The germline CDR1 and CDR2 sequences are LNHDA and SQIVND (reference sequence). CDR3 bases: TGTGCCAGTAGGAGCGGCCAGCTTGACGGGGAGCTGTTTTTT. This sequence encodes CASRSGQLDGELFF.

The rearrangement uses TRBV28 and TRBJ2-7; 9 bases match TRBD1. With 3 bases clipped from V and 0 bases from J, the junction kept 6 bases outside the gene matches. Germline assignment: CDR1 MDHEN and CDR2 SYDVKM. There are 16 residues in the CDR3. CDR3 nucleotides: TGTGCCAGCAGTTTCCTTGGACAGGGGCACTCCTACGAGCAGTACTTC. It is translated as CASSFLGQGHSYEQYF.

The V call is TRBV7-9, the J call TRBJ1-2; the D gene is possibly TRBD1 (5 bases). Germline CDR1 and CDR2: SEHNR and FQNEAQ (reference sequence). This CDR3 has 16 amino acids. V was shortened by 1 base and J by 1 base, with 13 bases between the two germline ends. The CDR3 bases are TGTGCCAGCAGCTTAGTTGGGGCAGGGATTAACTATGGCTACACCTTC. Residues: CASSLVGAGINYGYTF.

The chain couples TRBV18 to TRBJ1-6; TRBD1 agrees at 8 bases. The CDR3 is 15 amino acids. V shed 2 bases and J 7 bases; nucleotides not matched to a gene: 4. Germline V gene sequence: CDR1 KGHSH, CDR2 LQKENI. DNA of the CDR3: TGTGCCAGCTCACCAGACAGGGGTATGAATTCACCCCTCCACTTT. Its translation is CASSPDRGMNSPLHF.

The chain links TRBV10-3 to TRBJ2-7, with 12 bases fitting TRBD2. Germline CDR1 is ENHRY and CDR2 is SYGVKD. The CDR3 runs 16 residues. The ends lost 2 bases at V and 3 bases at J; junction bases unmatched: 5. CDR3 in DNA: TGTGCCATCAGTGAGGCTGCGACTAGCGGGAGCTACGAGCAGTACTTC. Encoded protein: CAISEAATSGSYEQYF.

J is TRBJ1-3 and V is TRBV5-1, with D perhaps matching TRBD1 (6 bases). The V gene's germline CDR1 is SGHRS and CDR2 YFSETQ. The germline V and J ends were trimmed by 0 bases and 4 bases, with 11 bases remaining between them. The CDR3 has 15 residues. CDR3 nucleotide sequence: TGCGCCAGCAGCTTGGACAGGGATACGGGAAACACCATATATTTT. Its protein is CASSLDRDTGNTIYF.

The gene calls are TRBV2 and TRBJ1-5, with a weak D call TRBD1 (5 bases). The CDR3 sequence is 15 residues long. From germline, CDR1 is SNHLY and CDR2 FYNNEI. Trimming shortened V by 7 bases and J by 2 bases, and 15 bases separated the two germline ends. The CDR3 coding sequence is TGTGCCAGCATGAAGGGCAGGGAGGGCAATCAGCCCCAGCATTTT. Translating gives CASMKGREGNQPQHF.